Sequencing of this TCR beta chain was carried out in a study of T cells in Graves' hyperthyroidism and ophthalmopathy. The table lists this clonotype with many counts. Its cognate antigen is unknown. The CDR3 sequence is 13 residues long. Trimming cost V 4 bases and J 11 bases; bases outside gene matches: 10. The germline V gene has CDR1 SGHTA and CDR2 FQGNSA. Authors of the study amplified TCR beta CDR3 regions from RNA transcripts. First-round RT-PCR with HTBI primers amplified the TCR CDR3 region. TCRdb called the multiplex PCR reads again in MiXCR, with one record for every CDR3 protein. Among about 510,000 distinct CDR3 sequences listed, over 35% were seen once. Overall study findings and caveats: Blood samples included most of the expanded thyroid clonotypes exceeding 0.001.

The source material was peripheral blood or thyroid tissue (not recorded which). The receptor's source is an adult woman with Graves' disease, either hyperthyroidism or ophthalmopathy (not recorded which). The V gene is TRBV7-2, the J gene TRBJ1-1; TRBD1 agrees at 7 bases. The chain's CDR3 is CASSSDRVGMAFF. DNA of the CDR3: TGTGCCAGCAGCTCCGACAGGGTAGGGATGGCTTTCTTT.